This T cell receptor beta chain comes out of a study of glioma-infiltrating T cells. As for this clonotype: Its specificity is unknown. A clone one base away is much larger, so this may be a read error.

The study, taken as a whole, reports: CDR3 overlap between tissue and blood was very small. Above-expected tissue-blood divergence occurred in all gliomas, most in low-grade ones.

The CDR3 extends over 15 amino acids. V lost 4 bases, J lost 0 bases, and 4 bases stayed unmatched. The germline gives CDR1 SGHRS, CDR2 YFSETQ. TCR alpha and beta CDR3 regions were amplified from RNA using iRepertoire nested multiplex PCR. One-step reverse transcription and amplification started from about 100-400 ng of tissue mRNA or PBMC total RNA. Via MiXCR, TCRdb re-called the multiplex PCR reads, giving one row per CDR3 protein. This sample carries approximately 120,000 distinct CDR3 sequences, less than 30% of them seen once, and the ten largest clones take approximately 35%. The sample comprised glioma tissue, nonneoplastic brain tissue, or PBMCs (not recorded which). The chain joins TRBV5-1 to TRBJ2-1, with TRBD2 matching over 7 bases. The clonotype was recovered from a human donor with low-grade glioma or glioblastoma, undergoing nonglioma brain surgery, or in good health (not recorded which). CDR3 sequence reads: CASSNQRGSYNEQFF. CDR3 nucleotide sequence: TGCGCCAGCAGCAACCAGCGGGGCTCCTACAATGAGCAGTTCTTC.